Below are 18 T cell receptor beta chains sequenced from a single sample in a study of shared clonotypes between healthy human individuals. Profiling relied on immunoSEQ multiplex PCR, and the TCRdb table lists in-frame clones only, not all of them. The sample contains about 380,000 clones, about 96% of which appear only once. Sequenced: memory CD8+ T cells sorted from blood. Subset denoted: CD45RO+ cells pooled with CCR7-negative TemRA cells. All receptors derive from a man between 25 and 39 years old in good health.

This chain uses TRBV29-1 with TRBJ2-7; 16 bases match TRBD2. The V gene's germline CDR1 is SQVTM and CDR2 ANQGSEA. The V and J ends lost 7 bases and 6 bases, in that order; junction bases with no gene match: 12. The length of the CDR3 is 16 residues. The CDR3 region has the DNA TGCAGCGCTGCGGGACTAGCGGGAGGGGTTTATGGCGAGCAGTACTTC. It encodes CSAAGLAGGVYGEQYF.

For this clone: Other DNA variants within this sample encode the same CDR3. This rearrangement joins TRBV10-3 to TRBJ2-7, with 10 bases fitting TRBD2. The CDR3 consists of 14 residues. The germline CDR1 and CDR2 sequences are ENHRY and SYGVKD. Germline trimming cut 4 bases from V and 0 bases from J; bases unmatched to any gene: 0. CDR3 amino acids: CAISGTSGSYEQYF. CDR3 DNA: TGTGCCATCAGTGGGACTAGCGGCTCCTACGAGCAGTACTTC.

V usage is TRBV14 and J usage is TRBJ2-2; D is perhaps TRBD2 (5 bases). The germline V gene has CDR1 SGHDN and CDR2 FVKESK. This CDR3 is built from 16 residues. The V gene lost 1 base and the J gene lost 1 base, with 10 bases spanning the gap. CDR3 loop: CASSQVRALNTGELFF. CDR3 in DNA: TGTGCCAGCAGCCAAGTGCGGGCCTTGAACACCGGGGAGCTGTTTTTT.

The rearrangement joins TRBV7-9 to TRBJ2-5; the match to TRBD1 covers 7 bases. In germline, CDR1 is SEHNR, CDR2 FQNEAQ (reference sequence). The CDR3 runs to 14 residues. The V gene end was trimmed by 5 bases and the J gene end by 3 bases; junction bases not matched to a gene: 6. CDR3 DNA sequence: TGTGCCAGCAGCGTAGGACAGGTGAAAGAGACCCAGTACTTC. This codes for CASSVGQVKETQYF.

This chain joins TRBV29-1 and TRBJ2-7; 13 nucleotides agree with TRBD2. The CDR3 consists of 15 residues. The germline V gene encodes CDR1 SQVTM and CDR2 ANQGSEA. J was trimmed by 2 bases and V by 5 bases; bases with no gene match: 6. This CDR3 is CSVQILAGGPYEQYF. The CDR3 DNA reads as TGCAGCGTTCAGATACTAGCGGGAGGGCCCTACGAGCAGTACTTC.

V and J are TRBV13 and TRBJ2-3; tentatively, D is TRBD2 (5 bases). This CDR3 contains 16 residues. CDR1 PRHDT and CDR2 FYEKMQ come from the germline V gene (reference sequence). V was shortened by 3 bases and J by 3 bases, with 16 bases between the two germline ends. CDR3 sequence reads: CASSLLLGVGTDTQYF. The CDR3 DNA sequence: TGTGCCAGCAGCTTGCTACTAGGAGTGGGAACAGATACGCAGTATTTT.

The CDR3 loop is CASSVGDMFSYEQYF. In nucleotides, the CDR3 is TGTGCCAGCAGCGTAGGTGATATGTTCTCCTACGAGCAGTACTTC. This chain uses TRBV9 with TRBJ2-7; D is undetermined. The CDR3 is 15 residues long. V dropped 0 bases and J dropped 0 bases, with 10 bases sitting between them. Germline lookup yields CDR1 SGDLS and CDR2 YYNGEE. Filled out from reference TRBV9 and TRBJ2-7, the complete variable domain reads DSGVTQTPKHLITATGQRVTLRCSPRSGDLSVYWYQQSLDQGLQFLIQYYNGEERAKGNILERFSAQQFPDLHSELNLSSLELGDSALYFCASSVGDMFSYEQYFGPGTRLTVT.

The chain recombines TRBV5-1 with TRBJ2-1; the match to TRBD2 covers 10 bases. The V gene's germline CDR1 is SGHRS and CDR2 YFSETQ. The CDR3 spans 16 residues. V lost 4 bases to trimming and J lost 3 bases; unmatched junction nucleotides: 7. The CDR3 is CASSDALAGVYNEQFF. CDR3 nucleotides: TGCGCCAGCAGCGACGCTCTAGCGGGGGTCTACAATGAGCAGTTCTTC.

This chain connects TRBV28 to TRBJ1-5, with TRBD1 identical over 11 bases. Germline values: CDR1 MDHEN, CDR2 SYDVKM. The CDR3 covers 18 residues. J gave up 0 bases and V 7 bases, and 11 bases lay outside the gene matches. This CDR3 reads CASNDPGQGDYSNQPQHF. For the CDR3, the DNA is TGTGCCAGCAATGATCCGGGACAGGGGGATTATAGCAATCAGCCCCAGCATTTT.

Points on this clone: Other DNA sequences in this specimen translate into the identical CDR3. The chain is built from TRBV4-1 and TRBJ2-1; TRBD2 matches at 10 bases. Per the germline V gene, CDR1 is MGHRA and CDR2 is YSYEKL. The CDR3 contains 16 residues. V shed 1 base and J 3 bases; nucleotides not matched to a gene: 3. The CDR3 here is CASSQAGTSVYNEQFF. CDR3 nucleotides: TGCGCCAGCAGCCAAGCCGGGACTAGCGTCTACAATGAGCAGTTCTTC.

The V gene is TRBV5-1, the J gene TRBJ2-1; 10 bases match TRBD2. The CDR3 has 15 residues. V lost 6 bases, J lost 3 bases, and 6 bases stayed unmatched. Germline CDR1 reads SGHRS; CDR2 reads YFSETQ. The CDR3 DNA is TGCGCCAGCATCAAAGGACTAGCGGACTACAATGAGCAGTTCTTC. Residues: CASIKGLADYNEQFF.

The chain recombines TRBV29-1 with TRBJ1-1; TRBD1 aligns across 7 bases. Germline CDR1 SQVTM, CDR2 ANQGSEA. The CDR3 is 14 amino acids. The ends lost 7 bases at V and 0 bases at J; junction bases unmatched: 8. CDR3 nucleotides: TGCAGCGCCCCGGGACAGAACATGAACACTGAAGCTTTCTTT. It encodes CSAPGQNMNTEAFF.

The V and J genes are TRBV14 and TRBJ2-7, with D possibly called TRBD1 or TRBD2 (5 bases each). Germline CDR1 and CDR2: SGHDN and FVKESK. This CDR3 is 14 amino acids long. Trimming left V 7 bases short and J 6 bases short, with 19 bases between. The CDR3 DNA reads TGTGCCAGCACCACCGGGACGGGGACGGCCGAGCAGTACTTC. Translating gives CASTTGTGTAEQYF.

This chain uses TRBV2 with TRBJ1-3; TRBD1 aligns across 7 bases. Looked up from germline, CDR1 is SNHLY and CDR2 is FYNNEI. The J segment lost 7 bases and the V segment lost 6 bases, leaving 6 bases of the junction unmatched. This CDR3 comprises 13 residues. The CDR3 nucleotides are TGTGCCAGCAGGACAGGGTCTAGGAACACCATATATTTT. Amino acids: CASRTGSRNTIYF. Complete variable domain (other parts from reference TRBV2 and TRBJ1-3): EPEVTQTPSHQVTQMGQEVILRCVPISNHLYFYWYRQILGQKVEFLVSFYNNEISEKSEIFDDQFSVERPDGSNFTLKIRSTKLEDSAMYFCASRTGSRNTIYFGEGSWLTVV.

The chain has TRBV4-2 and TRBJ2-2; TRBD1 matches 8 bases. CDR1 is LGHNA, CDR2 YNFKEQ, per germline. This CDR3 contains 19 residues. Losses at the gene ends were 3 bases for V and 0 bases for J; bases not matched to a gene: 12. DNA for the CDR3: TGTGCCAGCAGCCAGGGGGTCAACAACAGGGGGACGAACACCGGGGAGCTGTTTTTT. It is translated as CASSQGVNNRGTNTGELFF.

The chain is built from TRBV9 and TRBJ2-5; maybe TRBD2 (6 bases). Germline CDR1 and CDR2: SGDLS and YYNGEE. This CDR3 contains 15 residues. V gave up 1 base and J gave up 1 base, with 11 bases separating them. The CDR3 spells CASSVSSATQETQYF. The CDR3 DNA follows: TGTGCCAGCAGCGTATCTAGCGCCACCCAAGAGACCCAGTACTTC.

The chain employs TRBV28 and TRBJ2-7; 10 bases map to TRBD2. Germline V lookup: CDR1 MDHEN, CDR2 SYDVKM. With V trimmed by 6 bases and J by 6 bases, 8 bases remained unmatched. This CDR3 contains 14 residues. CDR3 in amino acids: CASSFLAGATEQYF. In DNA, the CDR3 is TGTGCCAGCAGCTTTCTAGCGGGAGCGACCGAGCAGTACTTC.

This chain connects TRBV6-6 to TRBJ1-2; D is undetermined. Trimming cost V 2 bases and J 8 bases, with 9 bases left between them. This CDR3 spans 12 amino acids. Per the germline V gene, CDR1 is MNHNY and CDR2 is SVGAGI (reference sequence). CDR3 residues: CASSYRAQGYTF. The CDR3 DNA sequence: TGTGCCAGCAGTTACAGGGCGCAGGGCTACACCTTC.